The 23 T cell receptor beta chains listed next were all sequenced from one sample in a study of T cells in Graves' hyperthyroidism and ophthalmopathy. From RNA transcripts, TCR beta CDR3 regions were amplified. An initial round of RT-PCR targeting the TCR CDR3 relied on the HTBI primer set. Using its own MiXCR run on the multiplex PCR reads, TCRdb lists one record per CDR3 protein. The sample lists around 660,000 distinct CDR3 sequences, 45% occurring once. The sample taken for sequencing was peripheral blood or thyroid tissue (not recorded which). The receptors originated from an adult man with Graves' disease, either hyperthyroidism or ophthalmopathy (not recorded which).

The genes are TRBV5-1 and TRBJ1-2; TRBD1 matches at 7 bases. V lost 4 bases, J lost 5 bases, and 5 bases stayed unmatched. The CDR3 runs 13 residues. CDR1 is SGHRS, CDR2 YFSETQ, per germline. CDR3 region: CASSTHRGYGYTF. As DNA, the CDR3 is TGCGCCAGCAGCACCCACAGGGGTTATGGCTACACCTTC.

This chain links TRBV12-3 or TRBV12-4 with TRBJ1-1, with 7 bases lining up with TRBD1. V shed 5 bases and J 1 base; nucleotides not matched to a gene: 7. CDR3 length: 15 residues. The CDR3 coding sequence is TGTGCCAGCAGTCCAGGGGGGCTGGGGAACACTGAAGCTTTCTTT. Translation: CASSPGGLGNTEAFF.

DNA of the CDR3: TGTGCCACCAGTGAACCGGGAGGGAATGGAGAGACCCAGTACTTC. This gives the protein CATSEPGGNGETQYF. This chain connects TRBV24-1 to TRBJ2-5; TRBD2 agrees at 8 bases. This CDR3 is 15 amino acids long. The V and J ends lost 4 bases and 4 bases, in that order; junction bases with no gene match: 7. The germline gives CDR1 KGHDR, CDR2 SFDVKD.

There are many counts of this clonotype. V gene TRBV7-8 combines with J gene TRBJ1-2; D remains ambiguous. V gave up 5 bases and J gave up 4 bases, with 11 bases separating them. The CDR3 is 13 amino acids. Germline V gene data show CDR1 as SGHVS and CDR2 as FQNEAQ. CDR3 residues: CASSPPDAYGYTF. The DNA for the CDR3 is TGTGCCAGCAGCCCCCCCGACGCCTATGGCTACACCTTC.

This rearrangement joins TRBV20-1 to TRBJ2-7; D is perhaps TRBD1 (5 bases). The CDR3 consists of 15 residues. CDR1 and CDR2 (germline): DFQATT, SNEGSKA (reference sequence). The germline V and J ends were trimmed by 0 bases and 0 bases, with 12 bases remaining between them. The CDR3 nucleotides read TGCAGTGCTAGAGATGGGGCTTCAAGCTCCTACGAGCAGTACTTC. Encoded protein: CSARDGASSSYEQYF.

The gene calls are TRBV11-2 and TRBJ1-6; no clear D. CDR3 length: 18 residues. Per the germline V gene, CDR1 is SGHAT and CDR2 is FQNNGV. Trimming took off 0 bases at V and 7 bases at J, with 19 bases between the two ends. CDR3 amino acids: CASSLDRVRVGSNSPLHF. The CDR3 region has the DNA TGTGCCAGCAGCTTAGATAGAGTGAGGGTCGGGTCGAATTCACCCCTCCACTTT.

This clonotype was counted ten times or more. CDR3 nucleotide sequence: TGTGCCAGCAGTGGAACAGACACTGAAGCTTTCTTT. This gives the protein CASSGTDTEAFF. V gene TRBV25-1 combines with J gene TRBJ1-1; no firm D call. CDR1 and CDR2 from the germline V gene are MGHDK and SYGVNS. Trimming took off 4 bases at V and 3 bases at J, with 6 bases between the two ends. The CDR3 is made up of 12 amino acids.

This clonotype was found a few times. The CDR3 DNA follows: TGTGCCAGCAGCTCGGGACTAGCGGTACTCTACGAGCAGTACTTC. Translating gives CASSSGLAVLYEQYF. The chain employs TRBV7-8 and TRBJ2-7, with 11 bases fitting TRBD2. Germline V lookup: CDR1 SGHVS, CDR2 FQNEAQ. The CDR3 extends over 15 amino acids. J gave up 3 bases and V 4 bases, and 5 bases lay outside the gene matches.

The chain uses TRBV24-1 and TRBJ1-3; TRBD1 is a possible D gene (6 bases). Germline assignment: CDR1 KGHDR and CDR2 SFDVKD. V dropped 4 bases and J dropped 7 bases, with 13 bases sitting between them. The CDR3 loop spans 14 amino acids. The CDR3 bases are TGTGCCACCAGTGACCCCGGGACAAAGAACACCATATATTTT. Its translation: CATSDPGTKNTIYF.

The chain joins TRBV19 to TRBJ1-1, with 7 bases aligning to TRBD1. This CDR3 is built from 11 residues. J gave up 11 bases and V 9 bases, and 9 bases lay outside the gene matches. From germline, CDR1 is LNHDA and CDR2 SQIVND (reference sequence). As DNA, the CDR3 is TGTGCCAGCAGCGGAGACAGGGTGGCTTTCTTT. Its protein is CASSGDRVAFF.

The chain carries TRBV19 and TRBJ1-5; perhaps TRBD1 as D (5 bases). CDR3 length: 16 residues. V was cut by 5 bases and J by 5 bases, with 19 bases left in between. Germline V gives CDR1 LNHDA, CDR2 SQIVND (reference sequence). The DNA of the CDR3 is TGTGCCAGTAGTTACGCGGCAGGGTTAACCGATCAGCCCCAGCATTTT. This translates into CASSYAAGLTDQPQHF.

This chain links TRBV5-1 with TRBJ2-1, with D possibly TRBD1 on 6 matching bases. V lost 5 bases and J lost 5, with 11 bases in between. Germline CDR1 SGHRS, CDR2 YFSETQ. CDR3 length: 13 residues. CDR3 coding DNA: TGCGCCAGCAGAAACAGGGTGGACAATGAGCAGTTCTTC. Translation: CASRNRVDNEQFF.

The genes are TRBV7-2 and TRBJ1-6; 9 nucleotides align to TRBD1. V was clipped by 4 bases and J by 8 bases; unmatched bases: 3. The CDR3 extends over 14 amino acids. Germline V lookup: CDR1 SGHTA, CDR2 FQGNSA. The CDR3 DNA reads TGTGCCAGCAGCTCAGACAGGGGGGATTCACCCCTCCACTTT. Residues: CASSSDRGDSPLHF.

This clonotype was recorded only once. The chain joins TRBV25-1 to TRBJ1-5; 8 bases are a match to TRBD1. Germline CDR1 MGHDK, CDR2 SYGVNS. The CDR3 loop spans 12 amino acids. J was trimmed by 9 bases and V by 10 bases; bases with no gene match: 8. This CDR3 reads CAKTGAGLPQHF. CDR3 nucleotide sequence: TGTGCCAAGACAGGGGCGGGTCTGCCCCAGCATTTT.

This clonotype was picked up many times. This sequence joins TRBV29-1 and TRBJ2-5, with 7 bases aligning to TRBD1. Trimming cost V 6 bases and J 4 bases; bases outside gene matches: 11. The CDR3 has 14 amino acids. Germline V gives CDR1 SQVTM, CDR2 ANQGSEA. DNA for the CDR3: TGCAGCGTAGATTCTGACAGGGCACGAGAGACCCAGTACTTC. Translation gives CSVDSDRARETQYF.

About this clonotype: A much larger clone sits a single nucleotide away, making a read error possible. The chain recombines TRBV10-3 with TRBJ1-1; D perhaps matches TRBD1 (6 bases). The CDR3 runs 15 residues. The V and J ends lost 2 bases and 8 bases respectively, with 18 bases between them. Germline V lookup: CDR1 ENHRY, CDR2 SYGVKD. The CDR3 DNA follows: TGTGCCATCAGTGAGGGAGGGGGGGCATCAGAGGAAGCTTTCTTT. Translating gives CAISEGGGASEEAFF.

The table lists this clonotype with a few counts. The chain is built from TRBV11-2 and TRBJ2-2; 8 bases agree with TRBD1. V shed 9 bases, J shed 7 bases, and the junction held 10 bases outside the gene matches. CDR3 length: 14 amino acids. Germline V CDR1 and CDR2: SGHAT, FQNNGV. The DNA for the CDR3 is TGTGCCAGTAGTGGGCCAGGGGGCATCGGGGAGCTGTTTTTT. This translates into CASSGPGGIGELFF.

This clonotype came up many times. This chain uses TRBV24-1 with TRBJ2-5; D possibly corresponds to TRBD1 (5 bases). The ends were cut back, 3 bases at V and 1 base at J, with 14 bases in the middle. Germline V CDR1 and CDR2: KGHDR, SFDVKD. This CDR3 is built from 16 residues. CDR3 loop: CATSDPTGPSQETQYF. The CDR3 nucleotides are TGTGCCACCAGTGATCCCACAGGACCAAGCCAAGAGACCCAGTACTTC.

The chain employs TRBV7-2 and TRBJ1-3, with D unresolved. The CDR3 runs 15 residues. V lost 5 bases, J lost 3 bases, and 14 bases lay in between. Germline V gene lookup returns CDR1 SGHTA and CDR2 FQGNSA. The CDR3 DNA sequence: TGTGCCAGCAGCCAAGTAGGCGTTGGTGGAAACACCATATATTTT. It yields the protein CASSQVGVGGNTIYF.

This clonotype was seen repeatedly, ten times or more. The V and J genes are TRBV2 and TRBJ1-5; D remains unclear. The V and J ends lost 6 bases and 0 bases respectively, with 12 bases between them. The CDR3 is 15 residues long. The germline V gene has CDR1 SNHLY and CDR2 FYNNEI. The CDR3 sequence: CASSWTEDSNQPQHF. The CDR3 nucleotides are TGTGCCAGCAGCTGGACGGAAGATAGCAATCAGCCCCAGCATTTT.

This chain connects TRBV24-1 to TRBJ2-5; TRBD1 is a possible D gene (7 bases). The J call may be in error: the DNA end matches TRBJ2-1 better. Germline lookup yields CDR1 KGHDR and CDR2 SFDVKD. There are 12 residues in the CDR3. As DNA, the CDR3 is TGTGCCACCAGTGAGTCAGGGGGGGAGCAGTTCTTC. Translated: CATSESGGEQFF.

This chain joins TRBV7-9 and TRBJ1-2; maybe TRBD1 (6 bases). The CDR3 is 12 amino acids. V was shortened by 5 bases and J by 6 bases, with 10 bases between the two germline ends. Per germline, CDR1 SEHNR and CDR2 FQNEAQ (reference sequence). CDR3 amino acids: CASSRGQNGYTF. CDR3 sequence (DNA): TGTGCCAGCAGCCGCGGACAGAATGGCTACACCTTC.

This clonotype appeared many times. V and J are TRBV2 and TRBJ1-1; a possible D gene is TRBD1 (6 bases). Trimming removed 0 bases from V and 3 bases from J, with 8 bases in between. CDR3 length equals 14 residues. Per germline, CDR1 SNHLY and CDR2 FYNNEI. The CDR3 coding sequence is TGTGCCAGCAGTGAAGCCGGGGGGCACACTGAAGCTTTCTTT. It yields the protein CASSEAGGHTEAFF. The full variable domain, completed using reference TRBV2 and TRBJ1-1, is EPEVTQTPSHQVTQMGQEVILRCVPISNHLYFYWYRQILGQKVEFLVSFYNNEISEKSEIFDDQFSVERPDGSNFTLKIRSTKLEDSAMYFCASSEAGGHTEAFFGQGTRLTVV.